Each of the 23 T cell receptor beta chains below was sequenced from the same sample in a study of breast tumors, draining lymph nodes, adjacent tissues. TCRdb processed the multiplex PCR reads anew with MiXCR; each CDR3 protein has one entry. This table holds tens of thousands of distinct CDR3 sequences, 42% found once. Specimen: breast tumor tissue. The receptors come from a female donor with breast cancer. Some clones in this sample may be carry-over from other donors' samples.

This rearrangement joins TRBV7-3 to TRBJ1-6, with 7 bases fitting TRBD1. Germline loops: CDR1 SGHTA, CDR2 FQGTGA. The CDR3 has 19 residues. With 1 base clipped from V and 7 bases from J, the junction kept 16 bases outside the gene matches. The CDR3 DNA is TGTGCCAGCAGCTTAATGGCAGCCGGCGGACAGGCCGTAAATTCACCCCTCCACTTT. The encoded protein is CASSLMAAGGQAVNSPLHF.

This clonotype was detected ten times or more. V is TRBV12-3 or TRBV12-4 and J is TRBJ2-3; 14 bases are shared with TRBD2. The CDR3 has 15 residues. Trimming cost V 4 bases and J 5 bases; bases outside gene matches: 2. The CDR3 loop is CASSWGTSGRDTQYF. The CDR3 DNA is TGTGCCAGCAGTTGGGGGACTAGCGGGAGAGATACGCAGTATTTT.

The V gene is TRBV20-1, the J gene TRBJ2-7; 8 bases align to TRBD1. In germline, CDR1 is DFQATT, CDR2 SNEGSKA (reference sequence). CDR3 length: 14 amino acids. V dropped 6 bases and J dropped 4; count of bases not matched to a gene: 11. The DNA of the CDR3 is TGCAGTGCACGAACGGGACAGGTAATGTACGAGCAGTACTTC. It codes for CSARTGQVMYEQYF.

In this sample, this clonotype turned up many times. The V gene is TRBV7-2, the J gene TRBJ2-1, with D perhaps TRBD2 (5 bases). This CDR3 spans 16 amino acids. The ends were cut back, 8 bases at V and 0 bases at J, with 17 bases in the middle. Germline V gene data show CDR1 as SGHTA and CDR2 as FQGNSA. CDR3 DNA: TGTGCCAGCGCAGGCCGAGGGTCAAGCTCCTACAATGAGCAGTTCTTC. Protein product: CASAGRGSSSYNEQFF.

In the case of this clonotype: This may arise from a read error, as a much more abundant clone is one base away. CDR3 in DNA: TGCGCCGGCAGTCCAGGGACCAAAAACATTCAGTACTTC. It encodes CAGSPGTKNIQYF. The V call is TRBV4-3, the J call TRBJ2-4; possible D gene TRBD1, 5 bases. The CDR3 is 13 residues long. Germline CDR1 LGHNA, CDR2 YSLEER.

This clonotype was detected ten times or more. This chain joins TRBV9 and TRBJ2-7, with D possibly TRBD1 on 5 matching bases. Trimming took off 5 bases at V and 5 bases at J, with 20 bases between the two ends. Germline V gives CDR1 SGDLS, CDR2 YYNGEE. The CDR3 consists of 15 residues. CDR3 DNA sequence: TGTGCCAGCAGTGTGGGAACGTTCGCAGGGAACGAGCAGTACTTC. It encodes CASSVGTFAGNEQYF.

J is TRBJ1-1 and V is TRBV2; a weak D match, TRBD1 (5 bases). The CDR3 is made up of 11 amino acids. CDR1 is SNHLY, CDR2 FYNNEI, per germline. The CDR3 reads CLQAGGTEAFF. The DNA of the CDR3 is TGTCTACAGGCGGGGGGCACTGAAGCTTTCTTT.

This clonotype came up many times. The chain carries TRBV7-6 and TRBJ1-2; the match to TRBD1 covers 11 bases. J lost 6 bases, V lost 1 base, and 7 bases had no gene match. The CDR3 is made up of 16 amino acids. CDR1 SGHVS and CDR2 FNYEAQ come from the germline V gene. The CDR3 loop is CASSLETGTGGNGYTF. In nucleotides, the CDR3 is TGTGCCAGCAGCTTAGAAACCGGGACAGGGGGAAATGGCTACACCTTC.

V usage is TRBV6-6 and J usage is TRBJ2-1; D may match TRBD1 or TRBD2 (7 bases each). Germline CDR1 MNHNY, CDR2 SVGAGI (reference sequence). V dropped 6 bases and J dropped 10 bases, with 22 bases sitting between them. The CDR3 contains 15 residues. CDR3 sequence (DNA): TGTGCCAGCAGCCACGAGGGGGCGGGGGTTGGCGAGCAGTTCTTC. Translation gives CASSHEGAGVGEQFF.

The chain is built from TRBV12-3 or TRBV12-4 and TRBJ2-5, with D unresolved. The CDR3 covers 13 residues. V dropped 6 bases and J dropped 1 base, with 9 bases sitting between them. As DNA, the CDR3 is TGTGCCAGCAGCCCGACACGCCAAGAGACCCAGTACTTC. It encodes CASSPTRQETQYF.

The chain combines TRBV7-2 with TRBJ2-7; D may correspond to TRBD1 or TRBD2 (5 bases each). Trimming shortened V by 4 bases and J by 3 bases, and 10 bases separated the two germline ends. Germline V gene sequence: CDR1 SGHTA, CDR2 FQGNSA. This CDR3 has 13 residues. In DNA form, the CDR3 reads TGTGCCAGCAGCTCCCCTGGGGGCTACGAGCAGTACTTC. Protein sequence: CASSSPGGYEQYF.

V gene TRBV11-3 combines with J gene TRBJ2-1, with D possibly being TRBD2 (6 bases). V lost 5 bases, J lost 1 base, and 9 bases lay in between. The CDR3 has 14 amino acids. Germline CDR1 and CDR2: SGHNT and YENEEA. The DNA for the CDR3 is TGTGCCAGCAGCGCCGGGACTTCCTACAATGAGCAGTTCTTC. Its protein product is CASSAGTSYNEQFF. The entire variable domain, with the rest obtained from reference TRBV11-3 and TRBJ2-1, is as follows: EAGVVQSPRYKIIEKKQPVAFWCNPISGHNTLYWYLQNLGQGPELLIRYENEEAVDDSQLPKDRFSAERLKGVDSTLKIQPAELGDSAVYLCASSAGTSYNEQFFGPGTRLTVL.

CDR3 sequence reads: CASSSLPDISAFF. For the CDR3, the DNA is TGTGCCAGCAGCTCCCTACCGGACATCTCAGCTTTCTTT. The rearrangement joins TRBV5-8 to TRBJ1-1; the D gene is possibly TRBD1 (5 bases). Germline V gives CDR1 SGHTS, CDR2 YDEGEE. This CDR3 region has 13 residues. The V gene lost 3 bases and the J gene lost 10 bases, with 16 bases spanning the gap.

At least ten counts were recorded for this clonotype. The chain recombines TRBV20-1 with TRBJ1-2; no reliable D call. The length of the CDR3 is 13 residues. CDR1 is DFQATT, CDR2 SNEGSKA, per germline (reference sequence). V shed 2 bases and J shed 0 bases, with 7 bases lying between them. The CDR3 protein is CSARLSSNYGYTF. In DNA form, the CDR3 reads TGCAGTGCTAGACTTTCTTCTAACTATGGCTACACCTTC.

This sequence joins TRBV7-2 and TRBJ2-3, with D possibly TRBD2 on 6 matching bases. The CDR3 consists of 16 residues. CDR1 and CDR2 (germline): SGHTA, FQGNSA. Trimming removed 5 bases at V and 11 bases at J, with 26 bases between. The CDR3 protein is CASSKGGFRSSNEQYF. CDR3 bases: TGTGCCAGCAGCAAGGGAGGCTTTAGGAGTTCCAATGAGCAGTATTTT.

This clonotype was seen at least ten times. Given a much more abundant clone one base away, this may be a read error. The chain uses TRBV20-1 and TRBJ2-7; TRBD1 agrees at 9 bases. This CDR3 spans 14 amino acids. The V gene's germline CDR1 is DFQATT and CDR2 SNEGSKA (reference sequence). J lost 9 bases, V lost 4 bases, and 13 bases had no gene match. The CDR3 sequence is CSATRQGGHHGQYF. CDR3 in DNA: TGCAGTGCTACCCGACAGGGGGGACACCACGGGCAGTACTTC.

J is TRBJ1-2 and V is TRBV2, with 9 bases aligning to TRBD1. The junction had 4 bases not matched to a gene; V was cut back by 3 bases and J by 8 bases. The length of the CDR3 is 13 residues. Germline CDR1 is SNHLY and CDR2 is FYNNEI. The CDR3 is CASSEGQGGGYTF. CDR3 DNA: TGTGCCAGCAGTGAGGGACAGGGTGGCGGCTACACCTTC.

There are many counts of this clonotype. The rearrangement uses TRBV7-2 and TRBJ1-1, with D uncertain. In germline, CDR1 is SGHTA, CDR2 FQGNSA. Trimming pared 4 bases from V and 1 base from J, leaving 10 bases between. The CDR3 is made up of 14 amino acids. The CDR3 nucleotides are TGTGCCAGCAGCTCCATGGCCCAGAACACTGAAGCTTTCTTT. Protein product: CASSSMAQNTEAFF.

This clonotype showed up just a few times. The V and J genes are TRBV27 and TRBJ1-1; 9 nucleotides align to TRBD1. The CDR3 runs to 16 residues. Per germline, CDR1 MNHEY and CDR2 SMNVEV (reference sequence). Germline trimming cut 5 bases from V and 1 base from J; bases unmatched to any gene: 8. CDR3 DNA: TGTGCCAGCAGTCTCGGGACAGGGAGTTGGAACACTGAAGCTTTCTTT. Residues: CASSLGTGSWNTEAFF.

This clonotype was observed once. The chain recombines TRBV6-2 or TRBV6-3 with TRBJ2-7, with 8 nucleotides matching TRBD1. Germline V lookup: CDR1 MNHEY, CDR2 SVGEGT. Trimming took 5 bases from V and 6 from J; bases not matched to a gene: 9. The CDR3 length is 14 residues. The CDR3 region is CASSPGTGGVEQYF. CDR3 DNA sequence: TGTGCCAGCAGTCCCGGGACAGGCGGGGTCGAGCAGTACTTC.

This clonotype was picked up many times. The chain joins TRBV6-6 to TRBJ2-5; 10 nucleotides agree with TRBD2. After removal of 6 bases from V and 5 bases from J, the junction contained 9 bases not matched to a gene. Germline CDR1 is MNHNY and CDR2 is SVGAGI (reference sequence). This CDR3 spans 15 amino acids. CDR3 nucleotide sequence: TGTGCCAGCAGAGGAAGCGGGAGGGCCGGCGAGACCCAGTACTTC. It encodes CASRGSGRAGETQYF.

This clonotype was observed many times. The rearrangement uses TRBV9 and TRBJ2-1; 8 nucleotides align to TRBD2. Germline V CDR1 and CDR2: SGDLS, YYNGEE. After removal of 0 bases from V and 5 bases from J, the junction contained 4 bases not matched to a gene. CDR3 length: 15 amino acids. CDR3 sequence (DNA): TGTGCCAGCAGCGTAGTCAAGCGGGAGAACAATGAGCAGTTCTTC. It specifies CASSVVKRENNEQFF.

About this clonotype: The CDR3 does not end in the conserved phenylalanine or tryptophan, so this is likely a read error. It is unclear where the CDR3 begins or ends on the DNA, so no DNA is shown, and the CDR3 is as TCRdb lists it. CDR3 protein: CASSAYSGFNQPQHL. The rearrangement joins TRBV9 to TRBJ1-5. Germline assignment: CDR1 SGDLS and CDR2 YYNGEE. The CDR3 sequence runs 15 residues, both termini included.